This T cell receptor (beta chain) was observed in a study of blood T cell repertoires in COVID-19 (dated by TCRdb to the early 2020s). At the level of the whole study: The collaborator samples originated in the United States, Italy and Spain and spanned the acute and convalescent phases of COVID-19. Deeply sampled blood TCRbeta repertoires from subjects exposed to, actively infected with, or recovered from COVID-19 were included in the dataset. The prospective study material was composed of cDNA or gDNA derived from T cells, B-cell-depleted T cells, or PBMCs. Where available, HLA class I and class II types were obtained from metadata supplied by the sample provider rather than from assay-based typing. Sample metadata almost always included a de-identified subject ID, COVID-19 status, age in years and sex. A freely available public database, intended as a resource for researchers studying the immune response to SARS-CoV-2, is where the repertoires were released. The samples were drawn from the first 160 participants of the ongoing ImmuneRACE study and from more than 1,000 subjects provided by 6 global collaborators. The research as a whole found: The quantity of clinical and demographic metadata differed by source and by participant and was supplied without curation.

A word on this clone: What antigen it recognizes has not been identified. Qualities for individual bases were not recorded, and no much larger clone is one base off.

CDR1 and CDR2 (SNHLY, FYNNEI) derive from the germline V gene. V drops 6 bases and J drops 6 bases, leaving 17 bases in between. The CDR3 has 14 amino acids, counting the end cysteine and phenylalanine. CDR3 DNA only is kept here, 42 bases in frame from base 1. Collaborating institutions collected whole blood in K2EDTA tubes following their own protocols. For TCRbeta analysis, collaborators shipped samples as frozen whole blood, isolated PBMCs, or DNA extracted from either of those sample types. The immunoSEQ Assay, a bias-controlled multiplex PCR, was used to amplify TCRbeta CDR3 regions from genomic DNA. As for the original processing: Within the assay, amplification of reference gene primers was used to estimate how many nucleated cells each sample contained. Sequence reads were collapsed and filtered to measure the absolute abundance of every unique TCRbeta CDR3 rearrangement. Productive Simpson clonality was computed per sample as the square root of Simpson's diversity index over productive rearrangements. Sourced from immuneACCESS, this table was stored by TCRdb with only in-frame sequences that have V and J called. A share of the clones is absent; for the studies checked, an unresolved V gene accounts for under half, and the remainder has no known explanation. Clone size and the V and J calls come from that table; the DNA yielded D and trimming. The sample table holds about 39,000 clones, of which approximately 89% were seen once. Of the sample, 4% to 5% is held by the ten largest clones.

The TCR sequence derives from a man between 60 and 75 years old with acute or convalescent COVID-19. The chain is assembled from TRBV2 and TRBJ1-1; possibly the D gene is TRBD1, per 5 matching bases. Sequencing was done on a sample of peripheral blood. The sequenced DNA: TGTGCCAGCAGAACTGAGGGGAGGCCCTCTGAAGCTTTCTTT. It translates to CASRTEGRPSEAFF.